The source of this T cell receptor beta chain is a study of spatial heterogeneity in lung cancer. Time point in this sample: sample taken at primary tumor resection. Note on this clonotype: Its target is not known.

Findings of the study overall: Counts of expanded intratumoral alpha and beta TCRs tracked tumor mutation counts. Coverage estimated for tumor T cells reached about 6.5% for alpha chains and around 12% for beta chains.

Trimming cost V 6 bases and J 6 bases, with 15 bases left between them. In germline, CDR1 is MNHNY, CDR2 SVGAGI (reference sequence). This CDR3 is 13 amino acids long. From the 5' RACE reads, TCRdb called clonotypes with MiXCR, one entry per CDR3 protein. The sample gives roughly 15,000 distinct CDR3 sequences, under 7.5% of which show up once; roughly 8.3% is in the top ten. This TCR was recovered from a male donor with early-stage non-small cell lung cancer. The sequenced sample was lung tumor tissue, obtained at surgery. The J gene is TRBJ2-7, the V gene TRBV6-6, with D uncertain. The CDR3 DNA sequence: TGTGCCAGCAGCCCCCCCCAGGCTATCGAGCAGTACTTC. Its protein product is CASSPPQAIEQYF.